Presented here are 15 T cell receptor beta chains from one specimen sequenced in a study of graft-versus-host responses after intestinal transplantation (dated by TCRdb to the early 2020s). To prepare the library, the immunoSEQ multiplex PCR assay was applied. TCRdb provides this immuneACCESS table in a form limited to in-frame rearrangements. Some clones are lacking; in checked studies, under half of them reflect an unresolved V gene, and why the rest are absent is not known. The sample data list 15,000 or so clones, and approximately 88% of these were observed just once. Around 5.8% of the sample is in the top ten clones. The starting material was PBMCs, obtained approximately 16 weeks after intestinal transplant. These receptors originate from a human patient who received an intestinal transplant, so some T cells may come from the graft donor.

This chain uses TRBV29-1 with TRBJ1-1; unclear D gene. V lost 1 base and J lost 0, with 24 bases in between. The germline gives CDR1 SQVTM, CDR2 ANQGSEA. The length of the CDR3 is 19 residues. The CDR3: CSVEVERSKSVFMNTEAFF. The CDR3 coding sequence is TGCAGCGTTGAAGTCGAGAGGTCTAAATCGGTATTCATGAACACTGAAGCTTTCTTT.

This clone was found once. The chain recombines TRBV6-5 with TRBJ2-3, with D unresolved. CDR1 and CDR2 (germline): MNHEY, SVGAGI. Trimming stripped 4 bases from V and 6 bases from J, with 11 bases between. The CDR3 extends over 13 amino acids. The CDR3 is CASSSQNWDTQYF. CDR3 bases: TGTGCCAGCAGTTCGCAGAATTGGGATACGCAGTATTTT.

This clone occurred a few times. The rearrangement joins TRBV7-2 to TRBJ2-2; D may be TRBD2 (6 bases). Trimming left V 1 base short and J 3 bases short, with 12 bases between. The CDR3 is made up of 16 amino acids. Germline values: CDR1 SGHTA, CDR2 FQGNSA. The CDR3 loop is CASSLGGGGDTGELFF. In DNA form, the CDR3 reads TGTGCCAGCAGCTTAGGGGGCGGAGGGGACACCGGGGAGCTGTTTTTT.

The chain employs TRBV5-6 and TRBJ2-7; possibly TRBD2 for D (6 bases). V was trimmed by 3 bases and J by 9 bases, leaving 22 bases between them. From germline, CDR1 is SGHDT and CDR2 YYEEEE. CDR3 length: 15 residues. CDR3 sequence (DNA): TGTGCCAGCAGCTCGACATTAGCGGATTTAAACGGGCAGTACTTC. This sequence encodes CASSSTLADLNGQYF. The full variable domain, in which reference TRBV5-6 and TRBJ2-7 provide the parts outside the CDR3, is DAGVTQSPTHLIKTRGQQVTLRCSPKSGHDTVSWYQQALGQGPQFIFQYYEEEERQRGNFPDRFSGHQFPNYSSELNVNALLLGDSALYLCASSSTLADLNGQYFGPGTRLTVT.

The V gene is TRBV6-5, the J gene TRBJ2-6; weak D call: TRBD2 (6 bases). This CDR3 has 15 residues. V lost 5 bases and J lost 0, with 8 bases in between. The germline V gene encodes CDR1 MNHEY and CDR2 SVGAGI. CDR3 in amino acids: CASSAGSSGANVLTF. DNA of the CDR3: TGTGCCAGCAGTGCCGGGAGCTCTGGGGCCAACGTCCTGACTTTC.

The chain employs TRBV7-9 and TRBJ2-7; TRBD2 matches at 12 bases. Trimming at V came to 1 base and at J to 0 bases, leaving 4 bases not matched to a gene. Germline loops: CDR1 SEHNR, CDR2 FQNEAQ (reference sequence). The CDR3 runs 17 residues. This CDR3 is CASSLGLAGGNSYEQYF. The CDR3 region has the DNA TGTGCCAGCAGCTTAGGGCTAGCGGGAGGGAACTCCTACGAGCAGTACTTC.

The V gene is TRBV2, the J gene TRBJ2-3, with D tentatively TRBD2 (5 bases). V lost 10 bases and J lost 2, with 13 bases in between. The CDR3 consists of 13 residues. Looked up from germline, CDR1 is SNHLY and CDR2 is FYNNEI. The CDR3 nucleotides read TGTGCCACCCCGGACTGGGTCACAGATACGCAGTATTTT. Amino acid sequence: CATPDWVTDTQYF.

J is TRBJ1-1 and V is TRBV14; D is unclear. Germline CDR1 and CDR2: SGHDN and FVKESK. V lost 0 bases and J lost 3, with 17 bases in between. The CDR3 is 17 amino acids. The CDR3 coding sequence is TGTGCCAGCAGCCAAGATAGAGGCGGGTTATTGGACACTGAAGCTTTCTTT. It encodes CASSQDRGGLLDTEAFF.

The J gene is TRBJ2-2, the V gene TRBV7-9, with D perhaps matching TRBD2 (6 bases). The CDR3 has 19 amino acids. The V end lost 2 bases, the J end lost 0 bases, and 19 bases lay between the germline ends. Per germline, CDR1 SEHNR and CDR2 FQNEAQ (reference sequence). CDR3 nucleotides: TGTGCCAGCAGCTTAAGGAGGGGCCCTACGGACCCGAACACCGGGGAGCTGTTTTTT. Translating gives CASSLRRGPTDPNTGELFF.

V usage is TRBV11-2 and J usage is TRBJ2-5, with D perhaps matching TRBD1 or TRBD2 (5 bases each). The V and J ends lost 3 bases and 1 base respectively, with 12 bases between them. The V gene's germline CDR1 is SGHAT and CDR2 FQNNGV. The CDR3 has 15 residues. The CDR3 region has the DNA TGTGCCAGCAGCTTCAACGCAGGGACCCAAGAGACCCAGTACTTC. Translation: CASSFNAGTQETQYF.

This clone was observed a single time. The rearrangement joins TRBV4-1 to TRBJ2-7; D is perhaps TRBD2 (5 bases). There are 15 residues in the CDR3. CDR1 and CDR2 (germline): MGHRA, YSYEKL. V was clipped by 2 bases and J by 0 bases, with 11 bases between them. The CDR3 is CASSQKTGSSYEQYF. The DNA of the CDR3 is TGCGCCAGCAGCCAAAAGACGGGGAGCTCCTACGAGCAGTACTTC.

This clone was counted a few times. DNA of the CDR3: TGTGCCAGCAGGGACCAGACGCAAGCTAGAGAGACCCAGTACTTC. It encodes CASRDQTQARETQYF. The V call is TRBV2, the J call TRBJ2-5; no firm D call. Germline assignment: CDR1 SNHLY and CDR2 FYNNEI. The CDR3 runs to 15 residues. Trimming took off 6 bases at V and 4 bases at J, with 18 bases between the two ends.

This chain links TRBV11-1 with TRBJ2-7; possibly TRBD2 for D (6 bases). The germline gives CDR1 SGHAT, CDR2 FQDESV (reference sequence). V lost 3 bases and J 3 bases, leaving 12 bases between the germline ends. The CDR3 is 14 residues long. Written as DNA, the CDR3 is TGTGCCAGCAGCTTCGGCCCCGGGGGCTACGAGCAGTACTTC. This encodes CASSFGPGGYEQYF.

CDR3 sequence reads: CASRRQGGYQPQHF. In DNA, the CDR3 is TGTGCCAGCCGAAGACAGGGTGGTTATCAGCCCCAGCATTTT. The chain uses TRBV6-6 and TRBJ1-5; 7 positions agree with TRBD1. Losses at the gene ends were 8 bases for V and 5 bases for J; bases not matched to a gene: 9. The CDR3 has 14 amino acids. CDR1 MNHNY and CDR2 SVGAGI come from the germline V gene (reference sequence).

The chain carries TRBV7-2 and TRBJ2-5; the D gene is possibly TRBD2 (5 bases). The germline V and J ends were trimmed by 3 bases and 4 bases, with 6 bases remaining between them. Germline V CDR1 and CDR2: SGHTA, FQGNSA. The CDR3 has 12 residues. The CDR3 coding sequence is TGTGCCAGCAGCTTCCGGGGAGAGACCCAGTACTTC. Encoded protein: CASSFRGETQYF. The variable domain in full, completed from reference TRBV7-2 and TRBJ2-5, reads GAGVSQSPSNKVTEKGKDVELRCDPISGHTALYWYRQSLGQGLEFLIYFQGNSAPDKSGLPSDRFSAERTGGSVSTLTIQRTQQEDSAVYLCASSFRGETQYFGPGTRLLVL.